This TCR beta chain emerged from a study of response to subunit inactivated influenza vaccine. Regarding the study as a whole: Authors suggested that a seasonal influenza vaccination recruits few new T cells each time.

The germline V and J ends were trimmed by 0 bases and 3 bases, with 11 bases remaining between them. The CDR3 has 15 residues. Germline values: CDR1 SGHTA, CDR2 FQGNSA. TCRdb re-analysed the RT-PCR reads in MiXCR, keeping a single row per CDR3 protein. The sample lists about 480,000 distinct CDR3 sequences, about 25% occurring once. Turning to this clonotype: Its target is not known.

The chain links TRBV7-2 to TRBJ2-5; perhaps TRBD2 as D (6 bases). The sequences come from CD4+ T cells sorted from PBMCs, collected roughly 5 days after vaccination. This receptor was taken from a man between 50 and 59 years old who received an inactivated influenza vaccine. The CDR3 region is CASSLAGWTKETQYF. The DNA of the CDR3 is TGTGCCAGCAGCTTAGCCGGGTGGACTAAAGAGACCCAGTACTTC.